The 15 T cell receptor beta chains in this list originate from one sample, sequenced in a study of blood T cell repertoires in COVID-19. Assay used: immunoSEQ multiplex PCR; TCRdb lists only in-frame clones, some missing. The table lists about 180,000 clones, approximately 86% of them singletons. The sequencing sample was made of peripheral blood. The receptors originated from a man aged 45-65 years with active or convalescent COVID-19.

V and J are TRBV18 and TRBJ1-2; TRBD1 is a possible D gene (5 bases). Germline V gene data show CDR1 as KGHSH and CDR2 as LQKENI. The CDR3 covers 16 residues. Trimming stripped 1 base from V and 4 bases from J, with 16 bases between. CDR3 region: CASSPRVTVGGYGYTF. CDR3 nucleotides: TGTGCCAGCTCACCACGGGTAACCGTGGGGGGCTATGGCTACACCTTC.

The V call is TRBV19, the J call TRBJ1-2; 9 bases fit TRBD1. Germline V gene lookup returns CDR1 LNHDA and CDR2 SQIVND (reference sequence). J was trimmed by 4 bases and V by 9 bases; bases with no gene match: 12. The CDR3 runs 15 residues. DNA for the CDR3: TGTGCCAGCGAAAAACGACAGGGGGAACGCTATGGCTACACCTTC. It specifies CASEKRQGERYGYTF.

This chain links TRBV3-1 (or the pseudogene TRBV3-2) with TRBJ2-7, with 9 bases identical to TRBD2. CDR1 and CDR2 from the germline V gene are LGHDT and YNNKEL (reference sequence). V lost 6 bases, J lost 4 bases, and 10 bases stayed unmatched. The CDR3 contains 15 residues. The CDR3: CASSLNPGLAYEQYF. In nucleotides, the CDR3 is TGTGCCAGCAGTCTTAACCCGGGACTAGCTTACGAGCAGTACTTC.

V and J are TRBV15 and TRBJ2-7; D perhaps matches TRBD2 (5 bases). Trimming took off 0 bases at V and 2 bases at J, with 14 bases between the two ends. This CDR3 is 16 amino acids long. Per germline, CDR1 LNHNV and CDR2 YYDKDF (reference sequence). The chain's CDR3 is CATSRDRDPRAYEQYF. CDR3 sequence (DNA): TGTGCCACCAGCAGAGACCGGGATCCGAGGGCCTACGAGCAGTACTTC.

This chain connects TRBV20-1 to TRBJ2-3, with TRBD2 matching 8 bases. Germline trimming cut 3 bases from V and 5 bases from J; bases unmatched to any gene: 7. CDR1 is DFQATT, CDR2 SNEGSKA, per germline (reference sequence). The CDR3 loop spans 14 amino acids. CDR3 loop: CSASNGGAVDTQYF. In nucleotides, the CDR3 is TGCAGTGCTAGTAACGGGGGGGCTGTAGATACGCAGTATTTT.

The J gene is TRBJ1-5, the V gene TRBV6-5; possible D gene TRBD1, 6 bases. V lost 0 bases, J lost 6 bases, and 9 bases lay in between. CDR3 length equals 14 residues. In germline, CDR1 is MNHEY, CDR2 SVGAGI. Here the CDR3 DNA reads TGTGCCAGCAGTTACTCGGCAGGGGCTCAGCCCCAGCATTTT. Translating it yields CASSYSAGAQPQHF.

The gene calls are TRBV2 and TRBJ1-2; D call uncertain. Deletions cut 6 bases from V and 2 bases from J, with 16 bases between. This CDR3 is built from 15 residues. In germline, CDR1 is SNHLY, CDR2 FYNNEI. CDR3 protein: CASRADGPTNYGYTF. In DNA, the CDR3 is TGTGCCAGCAGAGCGGACGGACCAACCAACTATGGCTACACCTTC.

The DNA for the CDR3 is TGCGCCAGCAGCTTGGCAGCGACTAGCGGGAATGACGAGCAGTACTTC. Translating it yields CASSLAATSGNDEQYF. The V gene is TRBV5-1, the J gene TRBJ2-7, with TRBD2 matching 11 bases. Losses at the gene ends were 0 bases for V and 5 bases for J; bases not matched to a gene: 7. This CDR3 is 16 amino acids long. Looked up from germline, CDR1 is SGHRS and CDR2 is YFSETQ. The variable domain in full, completed from reference TRBV5-1 and TRBJ2-7, reads KAGVTQTPRYLIKTRGQQVTLSCSPISGHRSVSWYQQTPGQGLQFLFEYFSETQRNKGNFPGRFSGRQFSNSRSEMNVSTLELGDSALYLCASSLAATSGNDEQYFGPGTRLTVT.

Here the CDR3 reads CASSLSGNSYNEQFF. Written as DNA, the CDR3 is TGTGCCAGCAGTTTGAGCGGGAACTCCTACAATGAGCAGTTCTTC. V usage is TRBV27 and J usage is TRBJ2-1, with 7 bases lining up with TRBD2. This CDR3 region has 15 residues. Germline assignment: CDR1 MNHEY and CDR2 SMNVEV (reference sequence). After removal of 3 bases from V and 0 bases from J, the junction contained 2 bases not matched to a gene.

The chain combines TRBV19 with TRBJ2-7, with a tentative D call TRBD2 (5 bases). This CDR3 contains 15 residues. With 5 bases removed from V and 0 bases from J, the gap between germline ends came to 14 bases. The germline CDR1 and CDR2 sequences are LNHDA and SQIVND (reference sequence). The CDR3: CASSPQQGSSYEQYF. CDR3 sequence (DNA): TGTGCCAGTAGTCCTCAACAAGGGAGCTCCTACGAGCAGTACTTC. The variable domain in full, with the rest retrieved from reference TRBV19 and TRBJ2-7, is DGGITQSPKYLFRKEGQNVTLSCEQNLNHDAMYWYRQDPGQGLRLIYYSQIVNDFQKGDIAEGYSVSREKKESFPLTVTSAQKNPTAFYLCASSPQQGSSYEQYFGPGTRLTVT.

The count of this clone is one. The V and J genes are TRBV27 and TRBJ2-3; 9 bases line up with TRBD1. CDR1 MNHEY and CDR2 SMNVEV come from the germline V gene (reference sequence). This CDR3 has 18 amino acids. V shed 5 bases, J shed 1 base, and the junction held 13 bases outside the gene matches. The CDR3 bases are TGTGCCAGCAGTCCACCTGCCGGGACAGGGTTTCGCACAGATACGCAGTATTTT. This gives the protein CASSPPAGTGFRTDTQYF.

J is TRBJ1-2 and V is TRBV5-1; the match to TRBD1 covers 9 bases. Germline values: CDR1 SGHRS, CDR2 YFSETQ. Trimming removed 4 bases from V and 6 bases from J; junction bases left unmatched: 10. The CDR3 has 15 amino acids. CDR3 in amino acids: CASSRTWTGENGYTF. The DNA for the CDR3 is TGCGCCAGCAGCAGAACTTGGACAGGGGAAAATGGCTACACCTTC.

The chain carries TRBV3-1 (or the pseudogene TRBV3-2) and TRBJ1-2; D ambiguous. Trimming removed 4 bases at V and 0 bases at J, with 15 bases between. This CDR3 has 16 amino acids. Germline loops: CDR1 LGHDT, CDR2 YNNKEL (reference sequence). CDR3 DNA sequence: TGTGCCAGCAGCCGCACCCGGGTCGTAGCTAACTATGGCTACACCTTC. Its protein product is CASSRTRVVANYGYTF.

The rearrangement links TRBV3-1 (or the pseudogene TRBV3-2) to TRBJ2-2; 10 bases match TRBD1. The CDR3 is made up of 17 amino acids. The V gene's germline CDR1 is LGHDT and CDR2 YNNKEL (reference sequence). V was clipped by 4 bases and J by 0 bases; unmatched bases: 5. The CDR3 spells CASSRKGQGANTGELFF. The CDR3 coding sequence is TGTGCCAGCAGCCGAAAAGGACAGGGGGCGAACACCGGGGAGCTGTTTTTT.

The chain couples TRBV27 to TRBJ1-2; D gene unclear. Germline lookup yields CDR1 MNHEY and CDR2 SMNVEV (reference sequence). V was trimmed by 7 bases and J by 4 bases, leaving 16 bases between them. The CDR3 is 14 residues long. The CDR3 coding sequence is TGTGCCAGCACCCCGGCGGAGGTGGGCTATGGCTACACCTTC. This sequence encodes CASTPAEVGYGYTF.